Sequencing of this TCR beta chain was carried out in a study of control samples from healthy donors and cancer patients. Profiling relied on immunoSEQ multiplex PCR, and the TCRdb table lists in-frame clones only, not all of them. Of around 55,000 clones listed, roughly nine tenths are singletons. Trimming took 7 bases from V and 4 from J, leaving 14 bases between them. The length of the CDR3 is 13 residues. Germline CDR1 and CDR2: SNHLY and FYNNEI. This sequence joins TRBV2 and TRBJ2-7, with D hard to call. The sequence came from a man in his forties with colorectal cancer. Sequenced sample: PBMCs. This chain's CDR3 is CASTGQVSYEQYF. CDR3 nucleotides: TGTGCCAGCACTGGGCAGGTTTCTTACGAGCAGTACTTC.